The rows below give T cell receptor beta chains drawn from one sample of a study of T cell responses to AZD1222 COVID-19 vaccine. The table came from immunoSEQ multiplex PCR; TCRdb's copy has only in-frame clones and leaves some out. The sample includes around 150,000 clones, around 95% seen only once; the top ten take roughly 1.3%. Sequenced here: peripheral blood, sampled on day 0 of AZD1222 vaccination. These receptors all come from an adult in good health. Each CDR3 is given with its conserved first and last residue. Each record gives: J gene, D gene, clone size, V gene, CDR3 DNA, CDR3 protein. A D gene is named only where the DNA matches it firmly. Clone size is stated in some rows and not others, as once, few, many or a class when expanded.

j_gene: TRBJ1-1; d_gene: TRBD1; abundance: .; v_gene: TRBV10-3; CDR3nt: TGTGCCATCAGCTACGAGGGGGCCAACACTGAAGCTTTCTTT; CDR3aa: CAISYEGANTEAFF
j_gene: TRBJ1-1; d_gene: .; abundance: .; v_gene: TRBV6-4; CDR3nt: TGTGCCAGCAGGGCGGGGGCGAACACTGAAGCTTTCTTT; CDR3aa: CASRAGANTEAFF
j_gene: TRBJ1-5; d_gene: .; abundance: .; v_gene: TRBV5-4; CDR3nt: TGTGCCAGCAGCTTGGATGGCAGATTGAATCAGCCCCAGCATTTT; CDR3aa: CASSLDGRLNQPQHF
j_gene: TRBJ2-3; d_gene: .; abundance: .; v_gene: TRBV7-9; CDR3nt: TGTGCCAGCAGCTTACCTAGCACAGATACGCAGTATTTT; CDR3aa: CASSLPSTDTQYF
j_gene: TRBJ1-4; d_gene: .; abundance: once; v_gene: TRBV2; CDR3nt: TGTGCCAGCAGCGGTACTCTCTCAACTAATGAAAAACTGTTTTTT; CDR3aa: CASSGTLSTNEKLFF
j_gene: TRBJ2-1; d_gene: TRBD2; abundance: .; v_gene: TRBV7-2; CDR3nt: TGTGCCAGCAGCTTACAGGCGGGGGGGTACAATGAGCAGTTCTTC; CDR3aa: CASSLQAGGYNEQFF
j_gene: TRBJ1-2; d_gene: .; abundance: .; v_gene: TRBV28; CDR3nt: TGTGCCAGCAGTTTATTGTCAGGGGTTTATGGCTACACCTTC; CDR3aa: CASSLLSGVYGYTF
j_gene: TRBJ2-1; d_gene: TRBD2; abundance: .; v_gene: TRBV7-2; CDR3nt: TGTGCCAGCAGCGAGACTAGCGGGACCTCGGGTGAGCAGTTCTTC; CDR3aa: CASSETSGTSGEQFF
j_gene: TRBJ1-4; d_gene: .; abundance: .; v_gene: TRBV29-1; CDR3nt: TGCAGCGTTGAAGCCCCCGGGGAAAAACTGTTTTTT; CDR3aa: CSVEAPGEKLFF
j_gene: TRBJ1-1; d_gene: .; abundance: .; v_gene: TRBV29-1; CDR3nt: TGCAGCGTTGAAGTTGCAGGGTTGGCCACTGAAGCTTTCTTT; CDR3aa: CSVEVAGLATEAFF
j_gene: TRBJ2-2; d_gene: .; abundance: .; v_gene: TRBV7-3; CDR3nt: TGTGCCAGCAGCCGACAAGGACTGAGGAACACCGGGGAGCTGTTTTTT; CDR3aa: CASSRQGLRNTGELFF
j_gene: TRBJ2-5; d_gene: .; abundance: .; v_gene: TRBV18; CDR3nt: TGTGCCAGCTCACCACGTAATCCGGGGTTACAAGAGACCCAGTACTTC; CDR3aa: CASSPRNPGLQETQYF
j_gene: TRBJ2-2; d_gene: TRBD2; abundance: once; v_gene: TRBV11-2; CDR3nt: TGTGCCAGCAGCCTGGGTCCGGGACTAGCGGGGCTGAACACCGGGGAGCTGTTTTTT; CDR3aa: CASSLGPGLAGLNTGELFF
j_gene: TRBJ2-1; d_gene: .; abundance: .; v_gene: TRBV7-8; CDR3nt: TGTGCCAGCAGCTCTAACAGGGAGGAGTTCTTC; CDR3aa: CASSSNREEFF
j_gene: TRBJ1-1; d_gene: TRBD1; abundance: .; v_gene: TRBV4-1; CDR3nt: TGCGCCAGCAGCCTAACGGACAGGGCCCACACTGAAGCTTTCTTT; CDR3aa: CASSLTDRAHTEAFF
j_gene: TRBJ1-2; d_gene: .; abundance: .; v_gene: TRBV19; CDR3nt: TGTGCCAGTACCAATGGCGGAGAAGATGGGTATGGCTACACCTTC; CDR3aa: CASTNGGEDGYGYTF
j_gene: TRBJ1-6; d_gene: TRBD1; abundance: .; v_gene: TRBV5-1; CDR3nt: TGCGCCAGCAGCAAGGACAGGGGATCCTATAATTCACCCCTCCACTTT; CDR3aa: CASSKDRGSYNSPLHF
j_gene: TRBJ1-6; d_gene: .; abundance: .; v_gene: TRBV14; CDR3nt: TGTGCCAGCTCGACTCAGAGCTCCTATAATTCACCCCTCCACTTT; CDR3aa: CASSTQSSYNSPLHF
j_gene: TRBJ1-6; d_gene: .; abundance: .; v_gene: TRBV5-4; CDR3nt: TGTGCCAGCAGCTTACCCCCGGGGGATTCACCCCTCCACTTT; CDR3aa: CASSLPPGDSPLHF
j_gene: TRBJ1-1; d_gene: TRBD1; abundance: .; v_gene: TRBV3-1/TRBV3-2; CDR3nt: TGTGCCAGCAGCCAAGATTTTCAGGGGGCGGACACTGAAGCTTTCTTT; CDR3aa: CASSQDFQGADTEAFF
j_gene: TRBJ2-1; d_gene: .; abundance: .; v_gene: TRBV19; CDR3nt: TGTGCCAGTAGTATTGAGGTTTCCTACAATGAGCAGTTCTTC; CDR3aa: CASSIEVSYNEQFF
j_gene: TRBJ2-2; d_gene: TRBD2; abundance: once; v_gene: TRBV6-1; CDR3nt: TGTGCCAGCAGTGAAGAATCCGGGAGCGGGAGTGGGGAGCTGTTTTTT; CDR3aa: CASSEESGSGSGELFF
j_gene: TRBJ2-1; d_gene: TRBD2; abundance: few; v_gene: TRBV6-2/TRBV6-3; CDR3nt: TGTGCCAGCAGTGGCACGACTAGCGGGGACCCCTACAATGAGCAGTTCTTC; CDR3aa: CASSGTTSGDPYNEQFF
j_gene: TRBJ2-1; d_gene: .; abundance: .; v_gene: TRBV9; CDR3nt: TGTGCCAGCAGCGTAGGCCCCATGAGGAATGAGCAGTTCTTC; CDR3aa: CASSVGPMRNEQFF
j_gene: TRBJ1-4; d_gene: .; abundance: .; v_gene: TRBV24-1; CDR3nt: TGTGCCACTAGACCACGTGGGTACTTTGAAAAACTGTTTTTT; CDR3aa: CATRPRGYFEKLFF
j_gene: TRBJ1-5; d_gene: .; abundance: .; v_gene: TRBV23-1; CDR3nt: TGCGCCAGCAGTCAATCAGCCCCCGGGTCTCAGCCCCAGCATTTT; CDR3aa: CASSQSAPGSQPQHF
j_gene: TRBJ1-1; d_gene: .; abundance: .; v_gene: TRBV4-1; CDR3nt: TGCGCCAGCAGCCAAGGGGGAGCTGAAGCTTTCTTT; CDR3aa: CASSQGGAEAFF
j_gene: TRBJ2-1; d_gene: TRBD2; abundance: .; v_gene: TRBV5-4; CDR3nt: TGTGCCAGCAGCCGCCGGCTAGCGGGAGAGTTTGATGAGCAGTTCTTC; CDR3aa: CASSRRLAGEFDEQFF
j_gene: TRBJ2-3; d_gene: TRBD1; abundance: .; v_gene: TRBV28; CDR3nt: TGTGCCAGCAGTAAAGCAGGGGGAACAGATACGCAGTATTTT; CDR3aa: CASSKAGGTDTQYF